This paragraph covers one TCR beta chain sequence. Its target is not known. As to time point: cycle 4 day 1 (C4D1), after 6 weeks of nivolumab. Every single patient, without exception, relapsed after autologous stem cell transplantation, and brentuximab vedotin exposure varied. CDR3 length: 13 amino acids. V lost 5 bases and J lost 7; bases outside the gene matches: 3. Germline CDR1 MNHEY, CDR2 SMNVEV (reference sequence). Libraries were prepared by immunoSEQ multiplex PCR; TCRdb keeps only in-frame clonotypes and omits some of them. The profile shows 7,000 to 7,500 clones, about 70% of them singletons. The data were obtained in a study of PD-1 blockade in classical Hodgkin lymphoma. Study findings and constraints: Newly diagnosed patients had baseline TCR diversity that was reportedly lower than that of healthy donors.

The sequences come from peripheral blood mononuclear cells (PBMCs), collected before the fourth cycle of nivolumab. This TCR came from a human donor with classical Hodgkin lymphoma. The chain carries TRBV27 and TRBJ1-4, with 8 bases identical to TRBD1. This chain's CDR3 is CASSPQGAEKLFF. In DNA, the CDR3 is TGTGCCAGCAGTCCGCAGGGGGCTGAAAAACTGTTTTTT.